The following is a T cell receptor (beta chain) sequence with its context. The antigen remains unidentified. Isocitrate dehydrogenase mutation was absent in all glioblastoma patients. The source of the sample is a study of glioma-infiltrating T cells after dendritic cell vaccination. The protocol was immunoSEQ multiplex PCR, while the TCRdb copy is restricted to in-frame clones and leaves out a portion. The data hold nearly 85,000 clones, with around nine tenths observed a single time. Germline CDR1 SGHNT, CDR2 YYREEE (reference sequence). The CDR3 spans 16 residues. V gave up 4 bases and J gave up 6 bases; unmatched junction bases: 10. Study-wide results and caveats: Higher TCR clonality did not directly relate to longer survival. Higher pretreatment TIL content predicted longer progression-free time and survival.

This sample comprised blood, obtained before dendritic cell vaccination. The sequence was collected from a human donor with glioblastoma. The chain uses TRBV5-4 and TRBJ2-2; 9 bases match TRBD1. CDR3 coding DNA: TGTGCCAGCAGCGTACCGGGACAGGGAGCCTCCGGGGAGCTGTTTTTT. Encoded protein: CASSVPGQGASGELFF.